This T cell receptor beta chain was documented in a study of shared clonotypes between healthy human individuals. When replicate PCRs were run on sorted subsets, they used about 220 ng DNA, some 29,000 T cell genomes. Measured with immunoSEQ multiplex PCR; TCRdb has only the in-frame clones, and not every one. The sample has 550,000 to 800,000 clones; approximately 74% are singletons. This clonotype was sampled from a woman aged 25-40 years in good health. The sample consisted of memory CD4+ T cells sorted from blood. The subset was: CD45RA-negative fraction.

CDR3 protein: CASRMGQMEQYF. The CDR3 nucleotides read TGTGCCAGCAGGATGGGACAGATGGAGCAGTACTTC. V gene TRBV11-1 combines with J gene TRBJ2-7; 7 positions agree with TRBD1. The V gene end was trimmed by 6 bases and the J gene end by 7 bases; junction bases not matched to a gene: 6. CDR1 is SGHAT and CDR2 is FQDESV in the germline V gene (reference sequence). This CDR3 contains 12 residues.